This T cell receptor beta chain stems from a study of cytomegalovirus exposure and HLA in healthy donors. Per the germline V gene, CDR1 is WSHSY and CDR2 is SAAADI. Trimming took 3 bases from V and 11 from J, leaving 13 bases between them. The CDR3 runs 12 residues. Concerning this clone itself: As yet, its antigen is unknown.

13 Jbeta primers and 60 Vbeta primers were used for the PCR. The method was immunoSEQ multiplex PCR; TCRdb's version includes in-frame clones alone and lacks a portion of them. Of 210,000 or so clones listed, about 85% were seen once; the top ten hold 0.24%. Study conclusions and caveats: According to an earlier analysis, most TCR beta V segments yielded productive rearrangements about 87% or about 30% of the time.

Sequencing used PBMCs. This chain uses TRBV10-2 with TRBJ1-1; D may be TRBD1 (6 bases). The clonotype originates from a girl aged 2-10 years in good health and CMV-seronegative. This CDR3 is CASSEYRATAFF. The CDR3 DNA reads TGCGCCAGCAGTGAATACAGGGCAACCGCTTTCTTT.